These 2 T cell receptor beta chains originate from one sample sequenced in a study of blood T cell repertoires in COVID-19. Profiling relied on immunoSEQ multiplex PCR, and the TCRdb table lists in-frame clones only, not all of them. The table lists tens of thousands of clones, around 90% of them singletons. The specimen was peripheral blood. The receptors shown here come from a male donor with acute or convalescent COVID-19.

The genes are TRBV25-1 and TRBJ1-1; D is perhaps TRBD1 (5 bases). V was shortened by 1 base and J by 5 bases, with 11 bases between the two germline ends. CDR3 length: 14 amino acids. In germline, CDR1 is MGHDK, CDR2 SYGVNS. CDR3 sequence: CASSELGGWTEAFF. CDR3 nucleotide sequence: TGTGCCAGCAGTGAATTGGGGGGATGGACTGAAGCTTTCTTT.

The chain uses TRBV5-1 and TRBJ1-3; unclear D gene. Germline V gene data show CDR1 as SGHRS and CDR2 as YFSETQ. V dropped 0 bases and J dropped 1 base, with 11 bases sitting between them. The CDR3 runs 16 residues. CDR3 sequence: CASSLEARPSGNTIYF. The CDR3, as DNA: TGCGCCAGCAGCTTGGAGGCCAGGCCATCTGGAAACACCATATATTTT.